This TCR gamma chain was sequenced during a study of gamma-delta chains in newborns, infants, children. Study in general: Microbial exposure reportedly drives polyclonal innate γδ T cell expansion after birth.

The V segment lost 4 bases and the J segment 5 bases; nucleotides outside the gene matches: 2. This CDR3 region has 11 residues. Germline CDR1 reads VENAVY; CDR2 reads YDSYNSRV. Details on this clone: The sample has other DNA sequences that encode this CDR3 too.

TCRdb reran clone calling via CATT on the reads. This sample has 4,000 or so gamma-chain clones, with roughly 60% found just once. The V call is TRGV8, the J call TRGJ1 or TRGJ2. TCRdb offers no J gene call, so here the DNA was matched to germline to obtain one. This sequence was found in a child who was a newborn, infant or young child, either healthy, febrile or measles-vaccinated (not recorded which). The sample comprised blood. The CDR3 DNA reads as TGTGCCACCTGGGAAGATTATAAGAAACTCTTT. It specifies CATWEDYKKLF.